This T cell receptor (beta chain) is from a study of human T cells and chemical hapten exposure. Study-wide points: Versus controls, expanded TCRs had significantly more large CDR3 similarity clusters.

This CDR3 has 15 amino acids. Germline CDR1 SNHLY, CDR2 FYNNEI. The V end was cut by 7 bases, the J end by 1 base, with 11 bases between. Time point given: patch test 2, 6 weeks after DPC sensitization. The treatment is: therapeutic diphenylcyclopropenone sensitization with weekly scalp DPC. Authors' data handling: Sample TCR totals centred on a median of around 95,000, ranging 23,224 to 690,600. TCRdb processed the RACE reads anew with MiXCR; each CDR3 protein has one entry. These V and J calls rely on TCRdb rather than the paper's analysis. Of roughly 94,000 distinct CDR3 sequences in the sample, 9% to 9.5% were seen once. A word on this clonotype: Its specificity is not known.

The input for sequencing was whole blood, taken in connection with sensitization to the hapten diphenylcyclopropenone (DPC). The TCR comes from a woman aged 40 to 50 with alopecia areata. Some clones in this sample may be carry-over from other donors' samples. V and J are TRBV2 and TRBJ2-6, with a weak D call TRBD2 (5 bases). In DNA, the CDR3 is TGTGCCAGCATGGTGGGGAGATCTGGGGCCAACGTCCTGACTTTC. Its translation is CASMVGRSGANVLTF.